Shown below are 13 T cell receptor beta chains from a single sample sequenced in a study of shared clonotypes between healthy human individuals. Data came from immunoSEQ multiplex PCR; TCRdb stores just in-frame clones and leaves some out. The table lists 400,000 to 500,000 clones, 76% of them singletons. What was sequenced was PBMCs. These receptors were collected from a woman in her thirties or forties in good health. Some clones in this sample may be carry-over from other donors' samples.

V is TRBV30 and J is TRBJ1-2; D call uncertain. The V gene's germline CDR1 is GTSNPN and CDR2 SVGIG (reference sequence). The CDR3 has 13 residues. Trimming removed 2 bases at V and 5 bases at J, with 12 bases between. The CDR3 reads CAWSINPRYGYTF. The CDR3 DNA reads TGTGCCTGGAGTATCAATCCGCGTTATGGCTACACCTTC.

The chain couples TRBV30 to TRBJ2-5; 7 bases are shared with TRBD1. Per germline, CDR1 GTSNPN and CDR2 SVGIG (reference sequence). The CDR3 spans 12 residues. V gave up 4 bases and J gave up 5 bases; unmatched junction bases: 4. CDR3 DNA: TGTGCCTGGACGACAGGGCGGGAGACCCAGTACTTC. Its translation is CAWTTGRETQYF.

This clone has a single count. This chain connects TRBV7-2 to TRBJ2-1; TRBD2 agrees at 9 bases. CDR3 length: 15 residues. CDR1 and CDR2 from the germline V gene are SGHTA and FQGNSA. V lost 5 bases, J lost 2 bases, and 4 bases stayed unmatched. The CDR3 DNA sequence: TGTGCCAGCAGCACGACTAGCGGCCCCTACAATGAGCAGTTCTTC. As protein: CASSTTSGPYNEQFF.

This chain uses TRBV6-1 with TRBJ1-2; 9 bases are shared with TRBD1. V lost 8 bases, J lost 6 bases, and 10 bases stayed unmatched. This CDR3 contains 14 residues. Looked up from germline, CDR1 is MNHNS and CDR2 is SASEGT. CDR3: CASSRRDREDGYTF. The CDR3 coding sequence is TGTGCCAGCTCTAGGAGGGACAGGGAAGATGGCTACACCTTC.

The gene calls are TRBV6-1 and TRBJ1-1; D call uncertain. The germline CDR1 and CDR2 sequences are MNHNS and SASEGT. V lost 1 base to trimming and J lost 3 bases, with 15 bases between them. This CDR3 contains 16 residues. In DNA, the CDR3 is TGTGCCAGCAGTGAAGAGAGTGGGGTTGGGTACACTGAAGCTTTCTTT. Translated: CASSEESGVGYTEAFF.

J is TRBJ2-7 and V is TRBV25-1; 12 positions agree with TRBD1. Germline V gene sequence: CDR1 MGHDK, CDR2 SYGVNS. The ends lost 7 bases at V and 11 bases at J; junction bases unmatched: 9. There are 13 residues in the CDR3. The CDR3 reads CASKGGQGAKKYF. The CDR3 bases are TGTGCCAGCAAAGGGGGACAGGGGGCAAAAAAGTACTTC.

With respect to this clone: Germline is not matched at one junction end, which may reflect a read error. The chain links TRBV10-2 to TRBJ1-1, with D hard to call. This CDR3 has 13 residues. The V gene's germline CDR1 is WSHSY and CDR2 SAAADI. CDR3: CASRARENTEVFF. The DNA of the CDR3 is TGCGCCAGCAGAGCCCGGGAAAACACTGAAGTTTTCTTT.

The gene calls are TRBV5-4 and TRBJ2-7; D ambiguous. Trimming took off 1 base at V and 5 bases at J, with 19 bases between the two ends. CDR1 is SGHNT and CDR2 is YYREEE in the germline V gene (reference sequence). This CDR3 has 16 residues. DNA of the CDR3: TGTGCCAGCAGCTTGTTGTCCCCCACCCTCGCAAACGAGCAGTACTTC. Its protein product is CASSLLSPTLANEQYF.

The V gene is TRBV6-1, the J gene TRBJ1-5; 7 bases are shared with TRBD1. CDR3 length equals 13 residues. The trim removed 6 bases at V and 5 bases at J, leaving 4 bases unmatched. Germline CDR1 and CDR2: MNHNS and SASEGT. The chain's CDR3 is CASRIDRDQPQHF. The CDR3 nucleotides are TGTGCCAGCAGGATAGACAGGGATCAGCCCCAGCATTTT.

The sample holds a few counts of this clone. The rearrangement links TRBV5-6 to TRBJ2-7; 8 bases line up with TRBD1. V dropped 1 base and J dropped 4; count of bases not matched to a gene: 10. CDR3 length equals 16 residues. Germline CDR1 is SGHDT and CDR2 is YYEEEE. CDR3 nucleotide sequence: TGTGCCAGCAGCTTGCGGACAGGGTTTCTCGTGTACGAGCAGTACTTC. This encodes CASSLRTGFLVYEQYF.

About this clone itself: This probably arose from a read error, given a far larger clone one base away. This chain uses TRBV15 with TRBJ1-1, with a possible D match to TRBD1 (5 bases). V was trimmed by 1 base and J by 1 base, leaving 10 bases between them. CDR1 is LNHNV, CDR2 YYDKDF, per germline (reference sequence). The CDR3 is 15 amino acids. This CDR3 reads CATSRVGAKNTEAFF. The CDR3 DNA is TGTGCCACCAGCAGAGTAGGGGCTAAGAACACTGAAGCTTTCTTT.

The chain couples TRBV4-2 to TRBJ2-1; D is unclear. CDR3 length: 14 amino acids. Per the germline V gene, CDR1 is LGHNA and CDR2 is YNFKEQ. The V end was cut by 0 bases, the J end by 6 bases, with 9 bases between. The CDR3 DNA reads TGTGCCAGCAGCCAAGAGGGCCTCCCCAATGAGCAGTTCTTC. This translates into CASSQEGLPNEQFF.

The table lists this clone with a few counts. The CDR3 loop reads CASSVGTENEKLFF. Here the CDR3 DNA reads TGTGCCAGCAGTGTCGGGACGGAGAATGAAAAACTGTTTTTT. V gene TRBV6-1 combines with J gene TRBJ1-4; D is possibly TRBD1 (5 bases). The germline V and J ends were trimmed by 4 bases and 5 bases, with 11 bases remaining between them. Germline-derived CDR1 and CDR2 are MNHNS and SASEGT. The CDR3 is made up of 14 amino acids.